This T cell receptor beta chain was sequenced in a study of response to subunit inactivated influenza vaccine (dated by TCRdb to the late 2010s). With regard to the full study: The study used deep quantitative T cell receptor repertoire profiling to track responses to a trivalent subunit inactivated influenza vaccine. General conclusions and limits of the study: It was suggested by the authors that each seasonal influenza vaccination may recruit only a limited number of new T cells.

Libraries were constructed by RT-PCR. Sequencing relied on an Illumina HiSeq 2500. TCRdb trimmed the raw reads at Q25, called clones with MiXCR and kept productive beta chains. For every CDR3 protein sequence, its rows merge into one entry that carries the most common genes and DNA. For this sample there are approximately 300,000 distinct CDR3 sequences; roughly 22% appear just once. 10% of the sample belongs to the ten largest clones. Between the V and J ends, shortened by 2 bases and 5 bases respectively, the junction contains 4 bases. From a lookup of the germline V gene, CDR1 and CDR2 are SGHDT and YYEEEE. The CDR3 runs 11 residues from the cysteine to the phenylalanine. Only the CDR3 portion is preserved as DNA: 33 bases, with reading frame beginning at the first base. There are a few counts of this clonotype. It has no known antigen specificity. It has no much larger one-base neighbor in the sample; base qualities were not kept.

The source of this sequence is a man in his fifties or sixties who received an inactivated influenza vaccine. Donor details come from another sample of the same person, matched by shared clones. The chain joins TRBV5-6 to TRBJ2-5; too little of a D gene remains to name it. Sequenced material: PBMCs from blood, taken approximately 22 months after vaccination. Here the CDR3 is given as CASSFLETQYF. The nucleotides read TGTGCCAGCAGCTTCCTTGAGACCCAGTACTTC. With the portions outside the CDR3 filled from the reference TRBV5-6 and TRBJ2-5 genes, the complete variable region becomes DAGVTQSPTHLIKTRGQQVTLRCSPKSGHDTVSWYQQALGQGPQFIFQYYEEEERQRGNFPDRFSGHQFPNYSSELNVNALLLGDSALYLCASSFLETQYFGPGTRLLVL.